This record concerns one TCR beta chain sequence. Its matching antigen is unknown. This sample is drawn from a study of shared clonotypes between healthy human individuals. Germline CDR1 MGHDK, CDR2 SYGVNS. V gave up 2 bases and J gave up 3 bases, with 5 bases separating them. This CDR3 has 12 amino acids. General study findings and limits: Naive subsets usually exceeded memory subsets in estimated richness. The four-donor shared clonotypes exceeded non-shared clonotypes in generation probability, with non-shared ones scoring lower.

Sequencing used immunoSEQ multiplex PCR; TCRdb keeps in-frame clones, though not all of them. Found here are about 800,000 clones, 96% of them singletons; the top ten hold under 0.3%. Naive CD8 cells, CD45RO-negative and positively selected for CCR7, excluded terminally differentiated effector memory CD45RA+ cells. The chain has TRBV25-1 and TRBJ2-7; D gene uncertain. The sample comprised naive CD8+ T cells sorted from blood. The source of this sequence is a man aged 25 to 40 in good health. CDR3 DNA sequence: TGTGCCAGCAGTGAACGTCGCTACGAGCAGTACTTC. Protein sequence: CASSERRYEQYF.